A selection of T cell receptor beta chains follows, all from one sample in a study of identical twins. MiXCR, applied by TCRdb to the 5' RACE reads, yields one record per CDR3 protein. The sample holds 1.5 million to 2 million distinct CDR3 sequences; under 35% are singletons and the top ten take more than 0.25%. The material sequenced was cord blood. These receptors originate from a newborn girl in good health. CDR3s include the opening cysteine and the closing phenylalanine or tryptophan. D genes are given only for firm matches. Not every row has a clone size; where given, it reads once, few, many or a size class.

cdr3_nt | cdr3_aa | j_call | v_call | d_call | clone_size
TGCAGTGCTAGAGGAGCGGGAGGTGCCTACGGGCAGTACTTC | CSARGAGGAYGQYF | TRBJ2-7 | TRBV20-1 | TRBD2 | .
TGTGCCAGCAGTTCCGTCGATGGGATCTACGAGCAGTACTTC | CASSSVDGIYEQYF | TRBJ2-7 | TRBV28 | . | once
TGTGCCAGCCGAAGGAGCAGCTATGGCTACACCTTC | CASRRSSYGYTF | TRBJ1-2 | TRBV28 | . | few
TGCGCCAGCAGCCAAGATCGGGAGCAAGAGACCCAGTACTTC | CASSQDREQETQYF | TRBJ2-5 | TRBV4-3 | . | once
TGTGCCAGCAGTTACTCGACAGCCAAAAACATTCAGTACTTC | CASSYSTAKNIQYF | TRBJ2-4 | TRBV6-5 | . | .
TGTGCCAGCATAGGCGCCGGGACAGGGACATTCTATAATTCACCCCTCCACTTT | CASIGAGTGTFYNSPLHF | TRBJ1-6 | TRBV28 | TRBD1 | .
TGCAGCGCCCTAGGACTAGCGGGAAGGGAGCAGTACTTC | CSALGLAGREQYF | TRBJ2-7 | TRBV29-1 | TRBD2 | many
TGTGCCAGCAGTTTGCGGACTAGCGGGGGTCCGAGCTCCTACAATGAGCAGTACTTC | CASSLRTSGGPSSYNEQYF | TRBJ2-7 | TRBV27 | TRBD2 | .
TGCAGTGCTAGAGTTTTACGTCCAAACCCAGGGGAATCTAACTATGGCTACACCTTC | CSARVLRPNPGESNYGYTF | TRBJ1-2 | TRBV20-1 | . | .
TGCAGTGCTAGACCTGGACTAGCGGGGTACGAGACCCAGTACTTC | CSARPGLAGYETQYF | TRBJ2-5 | TRBV20-1 | TRBD2 | .
TGTGCCACCAGTGATTCGCGACTAGCGGGAGGGCCGGACACCGGGGAGCTGTTTTTT | CATSDSRLAGGPDTGELFF | TRBJ2-2 | TRBV24-1 | TRBD2 | few
TGTGCCAGCAGCCCAGGAGTCAGGGATACCTACGAGCAGTACTTC | CASSPGVRDTYEQYF | TRBJ2-7 | TRBV13 | . | .
TGTGCCAGCAGCTTAGGCCTTACCCGAGACACCAGCGGGCAGCCCCAGCATTTT | CASSLGLTRDTSGQPQHF | TRBJ1-5 | TRBV7-9 | . | .
TGTGCCAGCAGTATAACCCTAGCGGGAGTGTTCAATGAGCAGTTCTTC | CASSITLAGVFNEQFF | TRBJ2-1 | TRBV28 | TRBD2 | few
TGCAGTGCGGCCGGGACTAGCGGGGGGGCGTCCTCAAGAAATGAGCAGTTCTTC | CSAAGTSGGASSRNEQFF | TRBJ2-1 | TRBV20-1 | TRBD2 | once
TGCGCCAGCAGCCCGAGGACTAGCTCCAATGAGCAGTTCTTC | CASSPRTSSNEQFF | TRBJ2-1 | TRBV5-1 | TRBD2 | .
TGCGCCAGCAGTCAATCTGCCAGGAGGTCCTCTTACTATGGCTACACCTTC | CASSQSARRSSYYGYTF | TRBJ1-2 | TRBV23-1 | . | .
TGTGCCATCGCAGTTTCGGTCAATCAGCCCCAGCATTTT | CAIAVSVNQPQHF | TRBJ1-5 | TRBV10-3 | . | few
TGCAGTGCTAGAGATGGAGGGAACAATGAGCAGTTCTTC | CSARDGGNNEQFF | TRBJ2-1 | TRBV20-1 | . | few
TGCGCCAGCAGCTTGGTTGGGAGGAACCTTTACAATGAGCAGTTCTTC | CASSLVGRNLYNEQFF | TRBJ2-1 | TRBV5-1 | . | few
TGTGCCACCAGTGATGGAGCCGGGACTAGATACTACAATGAGCAGTACTTC | CATSDGAGTRYYNEQYF | TRBJ2-7 | TRBV24-1 | TRBD2 | .
TGTGCCAGCAGTGTGGGACAAACAACTAATGAAAAACTGTTTTTT | CASSVGQTTNEKLFF | TRBJ1-4 | TRBV25-1 | . | .
TGTGCCAGCAGTGAATGGAGGGCAGGGGGCCCTGAAGCTTTCTTT | CASSEWRAGGPEAFF | TRBJ1-1 | TRBV25-1 | TRBD1 | .
TGCAGTGCCCCGATTCAGTCCGCCTACGAGCAGTACTTC | CSAPIQSAYEQYF | TRBJ2-7 | TRBV20-1 | . | .
TGCGCCAGCAGCTTGGTATGGCAGGGCGGTGGCACAGGTACGCAGTATTTT | CASSLVWQGGGTGTQYF | TRBJ2-3 | TRBV5-1 | . | .
TGTGCCAGCAGCAACCTCGGGGCAACTAATGAAAAACTGTTTTTT | CASSNLGATNEKLFF | TRBJ1-4 | TRBV2 | . | .
TGCAGCGTTGGGCAGCACCGGAATCAGCCCCAGCATTTT | CSVGQHRNQPQHF | TRBJ1-5 | TRBV29-1 | . | few
TGCAGTGCTACGCCCGGGGACCTTAGCAATCAGCCCCAGCATTTT | CSATPGDLSNQPQHF | TRBJ1-5 | TRBV20-1 | . | .
TGTGCCAGCAGGATGCGGGACACCCATAATTCACCCCTCCACTTT | CASRMRDTHNSPLHF | TRBJ1-6 | TRBV2 | . | .
TGCAGTGCTAGAAGTGGACACCTTTTGAACACTGAAGCTTTCTTT | CSARSGHLLNTEAFF | TRBJ1-1 | TRBV20-1 | . | .
TGTGCCAGCAGCCAAGGTGCGTCAGGTAGCGTAGCCTACGAGCAGTACTTC | CASSQGASGSVAYEQYF | TRBJ2-7 | TRBV3-1 | . | few
TGCAGCGTCCCGGGGAACAATGAGCAGTACTTC | CSVPGNNEQYF | TRBJ2-7 | TRBV29-1 | . | .
TGTGCCAGCAGCCGCCCCAGGGGGCATTCGAGCAATCAGCCCCAGCATTTT | CASSRPRGHSSNQPQHF | TRBJ1-5 | TRBV28 | TRBD1 | few
TGTGCCAGCGGTTCCTCATACGAGCAGTACTTC | CASGSSYEQYF | TRBJ2-7 | TRBV12-3/TRBV12-4 | . | many
TGTGCCAGCAGTCTGACAGGGGTCGGTAGCAATGAGCAGTTCTTC | CASSLTGVGSNEQFF | TRBJ2-1 | TRBV28 | TRBD1 | few
TGCAGTGCTAGGGGTAGACGGGGGGCCAACTACGAGCAGTACTTC | CSARGRRGANYEQYF | TRBJ2-7 | TRBV20-1 | . | few